This T cell receptor beta chain is drawn from a study of T cells in Graves' hyperthyroidism and ophthalmopathy. A lack of ophthalmopathy progression within 18 months defined stable Graves' hyperthyroidism. The diagnostic basis comprised clinical symptoms, serum thyroxine and TRAb, thyroid ultrasound and orbital computed tomography. Study observations and caveats: Blood also contained most expanded thyroid clonotypes above 0.001. Ophthalmopathy and stable hyperthyroidism were told apart by a 13 V-J model.

On this clonotype itself: Its specificity is unknown.

RNA transcripts were the template for amplifying TCR beta CDR3 regions. The study used the HTBI primer set for a first-round RT-PCR of the TCR CDR3. Each CDR3 protein gets one entry after TCRdb re-called the multiplex PCR reads with MiXCR. The sample has fewer than 850,000 distinct CDR3 sequences, 17% seen once. The receptor comes from a man aged 45-65 years with Graves' hyperthyroidism. Sequencing was done on a sample of blood.

In nucleotides, the CDR3 is TGTGCCAGCAGTCCCCACAGGGAGACCTACAATGAGCAGTTCTTC. Its protein is CASSPHRETYNEQFF. This chain joins TRBV27 and TRBJ2-1, with a possible D match to TRBD1 (6 bases). Germline CDR1 reads MNHEY; CDR2 reads SMNVEV (reference sequence). The CDR3 is 15 residues long. Trimming shortened V by 5 bases and J by 2 bases, and 13 bases separated the two germline ends.